This T cell receptor beta chain was obtained from a study of a mutant IDH1 vaccine in newly diagnosed glioma. The overall study: Beginning 4-6 weeks after radiotherapy alone, or with temozolomide cycles, vaccination took place. Prior therapy was radiotherapy, temozolomide, or both; most received both.

The assay was immunoSEQ multiplex PCR, and TCRdb's table has in-frame clones only and misses some. The repertoire consists of roughly 32,000 clones, with approximately 89% occurring once and the leading ten covering around 2.4%. This CDR3 is built from 14 residues. V lost 7 bases, J lost 8 bases, and 15 bases lay in between. Germline CDR1 reads MDHEN; CDR2 reads SYDVKM. This clone has just one count. Antigen unknown. As to time point: week 47, end of study. A 20-mer mutant IDH1 peptide at 300 ug was injected subcutaneously with topical imiquimod. Eight vaccine injections were given to patients in weeks 1, 3, 5, 7, 11, 15, 19 and 23.

The chain is built from TRBV28 and TRBJ1-6; perhaps TRBD1 as D (6 bases). This receptor was identified in a man between 35 and 55 years old with glioma. The sample consisted of PBMCs, taken from a glioma patient whose treatment included an IDH1 peptide vaccine. CDR3 residues: CASNPRGVYSPLHF. DNA for the CDR3: TGTGCCAGCAACCCCAGGGGTGTTTATTCACCCCTCCACTTT.